The next 18 T cell receptor beta chains were all read from a single sample in a study of cytomegalovirus exposure and HLA in healthy donors. Amplification used 60 Vbeta primers and 13 Jbeta primers. Only in-frame clones appear in the TCRdb table, and some are missing; sequencing was by immunoSEQ multiplex PCR. The sample lists 150,000 to 200,000 clones; around 76% were seen once. Material: PBMCs. These receptors were taken from a woman aged 40 to 55 in good health and CMV-seronegative.

The chain recombines TRBV11-3 with TRBJ2-1, with 9 positions matching TRBD2. This CDR3 has 15 residues. Losses at the gene ends were 4 bases for V and 7 bases for J; bases not matched to a gene: 8. Germline CDR1 is SGHNT and CDR2 is YENEEA. The CDR3 DNA follows: TGTGCCAGCAGCTACGTTAGCGGGAGTGGAAATGAGCAGTTCTTC. Translated: CASSYVSGSGNEQFF.

The sample holds one count of this clone. V is TRBV2 and J is TRBJ2-3; TRBD2 matches at 9 bases. The CDR3 consists of 17 residues. CDR1 is SNHLY and CDR2 is FYNNEI in the germline V gene. V dropped 6 bases and J dropped 8; count of bases not matched to a gene: 18. The CDR3: CASSLLLAGDPPGTQYF. The CDR3 nucleotides read TGTGCCAGCAGCCTACTTTTAGCGGGAGACCCGCCAGGTACGCAGTATTTT.

The chain joins TRBV18 to TRBJ2-7; 11 bases agree with TRBD1. CDR1 is KGHSH and CDR2 is LQKENI in the germline V gene. The CDR3 is made up of 16 amino acids. V dropped 0 bases and J dropped 0; count of bases not matched to a gene: 1. CDR3 nucleotide sequence: TGTGCCAGCTCACCACCGGGACAGGGGGTCTCCTACGAGCAGTACTTC. This sequence encodes CASSPPGQGVSYEQYF.

The chain joins TRBV30 to TRBJ1-1; D is ambiguous. The CDR3 has 13 residues. The ends were cut back, 3 bases at V and 11 bases at J, with 19 bases in the middle. Per the germline V gene, CDR1 is GTSNPN and CDR2 is SVGIG (reference sequence). CDR3 bases: TGTGCCTGGAGCCCCCCCGGAACTGGAGGGGCTTTCTTT. Encoded protein: CAWSPPGTGGAFF.

J is TRBJ1-3 and V is TRBV5-1, with no clear D. Germline CDR1 SGHRS, CDR2 YFSETQ. V was cut by 0 bases and J by 1 base, with 5 bases left in between. The CDR3 has 14 residues. The DNA for the CDR3 is TGCGCCAGCAGCTTGGCGGAGTCTGGAAACACCATATATTTT. As protein: CASSLAESGNTIYF.

This clone was detected once. The chain employs TRBV19 and TRBJ2-2, with TRBD2 matching 12 bases. The V gene end was trimmed by 6 bases and the J gene end by 5 bases; junction bases not matched to a gene: 1. CDR1 LNHDA and CDR2 SQIVND come from the germline V gene (reference sequence). The CDR3 has 14 residues. Here the CDR3 reads CASRGLAGTGELFF. CDR3 DNA sequence: TGTGCCAGTAGGGGACTAGCGGGTACCGGGGAGCTGTTTTTT.

This chain connects TRBV6-6 to TRBJ2-7, with TRBD2 matching 8 bases. J lost 1 base, V lost 6 bases, and 8 bases had no gene match. There are 15 residues in the CDR3. Germline CDR1 reads MNHNY; CDR2 reads SVGAGI (reference sequence). CDR3 DNA sequence: TGTGCCAGCAGGGTACTAGCGGAGGGGTCCTACGAGCAGTACTTC. It codes for CASRVLAEGSYEQYF.

The chain has TRBV18 and TRBJ2-1, with TRBD2 identical over 10 bases. The germline gives CDR1 KGHSH, CDR2 LQKENI. With V trimmed by 2 bases and J by 8 bases, 9 bases remained unmatched. The CDR3 length is 16 residues. As DNA, the CDR3 is TGTGCCAGCTCACCAGGTACTAGCGGGATTTCGTATGAGCAGTTCTTC. Protein sequence: CASSPGTSGISYEQFF.

The chain couples TRBV2 to TRBJ1-2; 7 bases fit TRBD1. J gave up 7 bases and V 2 bases, and 7 bases lay outside the gene matches. CDR1 is SNHLY and CDR2 is FYNNEI in the germline V gene. This CDR3 has 14 amino acids. The CDR3 protein is CASSENRSGGGYTF. The CDR3 DNA is TGTGCCAGCAGTGAAAATCGCTCAGGGGGTGGCTACACCTTC.

As concerns this clone: One end of the junction is discordant with germline, which a read error may explain. The CDR3: CAGSLAGERGQPQHF. For the CDR3, the DNA is TGCGCCGGCAGCTTGGCCGGGGAGAGAGGTCAGCCCCAGCATTTT. The gene calls are TRBV5-1 and TRBJ1-5; D is undetermined. Germline V gives CDR1 SGHRS, CDR2 YFSETQ. This CDR3 has 15 amino acids.

V gene TRBV12-5 combines with J gene TRBJ2-7, with D possibly being TRBD1 (6 bases). Trimming cost V 7 bases and J 4 bases, with 14 bases left between them. The germline CDR1 and CDR2 sequences are LGHNT and FRNRAP. CDR3 length equals 13 residues. The CDR3 reads CASAPDSYYEQYF. In nucleotides, the CDR3 is TGTGCTAGTGCCCCGGACAGCTATTACGAGCAGTACTTC. The variable domain in full, with the rest retrieved from reference TRBV12-5 and TRBJ2-7, is DARVTQTPRHKVTEMGQEVTMRCQPILGHNTVFWYRQTMMQGLELLAYFRNRAPLDDSGMPKDRFSAEMPDATLATLKIQPSEPRDSAVYFCASAPDSYYEQYFGPGTRLTVT.

The rearrangement joins TRBV9 to TRBJ2-1; 10 bases line up with TRBD2. The CDR3 covers 16 residues. The V segment lost 3 bases and the J segment 4 bases; nucleotides outside the gene matches: 7. Germline CDR1 is SGDLS and CDR2 is YYNGEE. The CDR3 sequence: CASSARLAGTYNEQFF. The CDR3 bases are TGTGCCAGCAGCGCCCGACTAGCGGGTACTTACAATGAGCAGTTCTTC. The whole variable domain, filled in from reference TRBV9 and TRBJ2-1, reads DSGVTQTPKHLITATGQRVTLRCSPRSGDLSVYWYQQSLDQGLQFLIQYYNGEERAKGNILERFSAQQFPDLHSELNLSSLELGDSALYFCASSARLAGTYNEQFFGPGTRLTVL.

The rearrangement links TRBV7-9 to TRBJ1-1; TRBD1 might be the D (6 bases). The CDR3 is made up of 14 amino acids. Looked up from germline, CDR1 is SEHNR and CDR2 is FQNEAQ (reference sequence). Trimming stripped 2 bases from V and 1 base from J, with 8 bases between. In DNA, the CDR3 is TGTGCCAGCAGCTTAACAGGGACGAACACTGAAGCTTTCTTT. Protein: CASSLTGTNTEAFF. Supplemented by reference TRBV7-9 and TRBJ1-1, the full variable domain reads DTGVSQNPRHKITKRGQNVTFRCDPISEHNRLYWYRQTLGQGPEFLTYFQNEAQLEKSRLLSDRFSAERPKGSFSTLEIQRTEQGDSAMYLCASSLTGTNTEAFFGQGTRLTVV.

CDR3 in DNA: TGTGCCATCGCCGCGTCCTACGAGCAGTACTTC. This gives the protein CAIAASYEQYF. The chain links TRBV28 to TRBJ2-7, with no clear D. This CDR3 has 11 residues. Germline CDR1 reads MDHEN; CDR2 reads SYDVKM. V was trimmed by 10 bases and J by 1 base, leaving 8 bases between them.

The V call is TRBV28, the J call TRBJ2-3; D is perhaps TRBD1 (5 bases). Trimming stripped 5 bases from V and 4 bases from J, with 16 bases between. This CDR3 region has 15 residues. Germline V lookup: CDR1 MDHEN, CDR2 SYDVKM. In DNA, the CDR3 is TGTGCCAGCAGTGAAGGGGCAGGTTTGGCAGATACGCAGTATTTT. Translated, it gives CASSEGAGLADTQYF.

J is TRBJ2-1 and V is TRBV30; 14 nucleotides line up with TRBD2. This CDR3 is 18 amino acids long. After removal of 1 base from V and 0 bases from J, the junction contained 5 bases not matched to a gene. Germline values: CDR1 GTSNPN, CDR2 SVGIG (reference sequence). The CDR3 region has the DNA TGTGCCTGGAGTGAGGGACTAGCGGGGGATAGCTCCTACAATGAGCAGTTCTTC. It yields the protein CAWSEGLAGDSSYNEQFF.

The J gene is TRBJ2-2, the V gene TRBV9, with 9 bases identical to TRBD2. The CDR3 covers 16 residues. Germline values: CDR1 SGDLS, CDR2 YYNGEE. The trim removed 0 bases at V and 8 bases at J, leaving 8 bases unmatched. This CDR3 reads CASSVGLAGVAGELFF. The CDR3 nucleotides read TGTGCCAGCAGCGTAGGTTTAGCGGGAGTGGCTGGGGAGCTGTTTTTT. Full variable domain (remainder filled in from reference TRBV9 and TRBJ2-2): DSGVTQTPKHLITATGQRVTLRCSPRSGDLSVYWYQQSLDQGLQFLIQYYNGEERAKGNILERFSAQQFPDLHSELNLSSLELGDSALYFCASSVGLAGVAGELFFGEGSRLTVL.

V is TRBV7-6 and J is TRBJ2-2; TRBD2 matches at 8 bases. The CDR3 contains 16 residues. The germline V gene has CDR1 SGHVS and CDR2 FNYEAQ. Germline trimming cut 2 bases from V and 2 bases from J; bases unmatched to any gene: 4. This CDR3 reads CASSLMSGSNTGELFF. The CDR3 nucleotides read TGTGCCAGCAGCTTAATGAGCGGGAGCAACACCGGGGAGCTGTTTTTT.